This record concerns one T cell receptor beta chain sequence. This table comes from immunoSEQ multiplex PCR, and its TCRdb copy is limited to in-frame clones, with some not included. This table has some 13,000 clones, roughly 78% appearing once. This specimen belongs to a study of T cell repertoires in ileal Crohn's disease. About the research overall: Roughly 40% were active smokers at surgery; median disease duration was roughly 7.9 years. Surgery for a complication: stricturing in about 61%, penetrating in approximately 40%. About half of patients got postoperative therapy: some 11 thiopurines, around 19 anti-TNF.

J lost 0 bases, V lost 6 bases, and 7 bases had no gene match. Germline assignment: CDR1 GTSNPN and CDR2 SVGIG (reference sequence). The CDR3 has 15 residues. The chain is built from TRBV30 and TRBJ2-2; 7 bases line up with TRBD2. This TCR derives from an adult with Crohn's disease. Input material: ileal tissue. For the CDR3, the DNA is TGTGCCTGCAAACTAGCGCTCGCGAACACCGGGGAGCTGTTTTTT. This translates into CACKLALANTGELFF.